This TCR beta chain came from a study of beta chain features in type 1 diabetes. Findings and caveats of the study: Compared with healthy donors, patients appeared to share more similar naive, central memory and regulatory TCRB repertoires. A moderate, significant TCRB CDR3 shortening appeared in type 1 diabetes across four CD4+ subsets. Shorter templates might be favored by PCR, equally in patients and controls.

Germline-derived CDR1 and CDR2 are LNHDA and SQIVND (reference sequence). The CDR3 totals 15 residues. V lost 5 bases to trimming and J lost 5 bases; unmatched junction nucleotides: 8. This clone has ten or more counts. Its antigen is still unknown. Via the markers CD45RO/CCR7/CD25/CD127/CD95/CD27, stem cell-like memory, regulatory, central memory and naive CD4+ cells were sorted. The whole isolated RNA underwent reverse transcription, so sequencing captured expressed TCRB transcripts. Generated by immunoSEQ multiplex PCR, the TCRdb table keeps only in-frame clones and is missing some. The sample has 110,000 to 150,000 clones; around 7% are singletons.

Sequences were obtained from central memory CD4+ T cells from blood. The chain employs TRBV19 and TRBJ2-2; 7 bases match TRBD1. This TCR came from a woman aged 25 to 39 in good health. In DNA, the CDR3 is TGTGCCAGTAGTCTATTGACAGGGCGGACCGGGGAGCTGTTTTTT. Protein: CASSLLTGRTGELFF.